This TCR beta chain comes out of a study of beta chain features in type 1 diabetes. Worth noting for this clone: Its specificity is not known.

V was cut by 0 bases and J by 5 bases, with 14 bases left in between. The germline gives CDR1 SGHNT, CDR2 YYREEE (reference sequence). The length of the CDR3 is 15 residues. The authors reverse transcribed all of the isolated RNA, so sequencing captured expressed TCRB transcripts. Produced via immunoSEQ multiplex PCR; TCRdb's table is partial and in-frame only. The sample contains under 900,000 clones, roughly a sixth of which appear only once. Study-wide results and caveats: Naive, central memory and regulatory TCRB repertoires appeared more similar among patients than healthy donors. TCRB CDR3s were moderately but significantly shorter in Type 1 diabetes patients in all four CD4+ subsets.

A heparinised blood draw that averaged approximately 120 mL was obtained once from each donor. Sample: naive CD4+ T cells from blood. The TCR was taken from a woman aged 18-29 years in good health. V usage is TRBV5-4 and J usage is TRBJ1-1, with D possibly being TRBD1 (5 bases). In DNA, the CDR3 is TGTGCCAGCAGCTTGGCCTGGCAGGGCGGGACTGAAGCTTTCTTT. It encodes CASSLAWQGGTEAFF.